This TCR beta chain was observed in a study of beta chain features in type 1 diabetes. Reverse transcription of all isolated RNA meant that expressed TCRB transcripts were sequenced. TCRdb's table, derived via immunoSEQ multiplex PCR, lists solely in-frame clones and lacks some. The sample has fewer than 400,000 clones; approximately 8.2% are singletons. CDR3 length: 13 amino acids. V was cut by 5 bases and J by 3 bases, with 11 bases left in between. Per germline, CDR1 SGHNT and CDR2 YENEEA. V and J are TRBV11-3 and TRBJ2-7; D is ambiguous. The clonotype was recovered from a woman between 18 and 30 years old in good health. The sample taken for sequencing was central memory CD4+ T cells from blood. In DNA form, the CDR3 reads TGTGCCAGCAGCCCTGGACGGAACTACGAGCAGTACTTC. Amino acids: CASSPGRNYEQYF.